These T cell receptor beta chains were read from a single sample in a study of regulatory T cells in long-lasting Graves disease. One entry per CDR3 protein, called by TCRdb with MiXCR from the multiplex PCR reads. The sample records nearly 350,000 distinct CDR3 sequences, around 20% being singletons. This specimen consisted of peripheral blood mononuclear cells (PBMCs), obtained when the disease was refractory, from a patient treated with antithyroid drugs. These receptors all come from a female donor with Graves disease. CDR3s include the opening cysteine and the closing phenylalanine or tryptophan. The D gene is left open where the match is weak. Clone size is stated in some rows and not others, as once, few, many or a class when expanded.

CDR3 DNA	CDR3 protein	V gene	J gene	D gene	clone size
TGTGCCAGCAGTTTAGCGCAAGTGCGCGGCTACACCTTC	CASSLAQVRGYTF	TRBV12-3/TRBV12-4	TRBJ1-2	-	many
TGTGCCAGCAGCACGCGAAGGCATTCACCCCTCCACTTT	CASSTRRHSPLHF	TRBV7-2	TRBJ1-6	-	many
TGTGCCACCAGTCGAGGGACGGACAGGGGGCGCTTTGGCAATCAGCCCCAGCATTTT	CATSRGTDRGRFGNQPQHF	TRBV24-1	TRBJ1-5	TRBD1	many
TGTGCCAGTAGCCCGACAGGGTCCGGGGCCAACGTCCTGACTTTC	CASSPTGSGANVLTF	TRBV19	TRBJ2-6	TRBD1	-
TGTGCCAGCAGCTTAGGGGACAGACACTATCAGCCCCAGCATTTT	CASSLGDRHYQPQHF	TRBV7-8	TRBJ1-5	TRBD1	many
TGCAGTGCTAGCAGACAGCTCACAGATACGCAGTATTTT	CSASRQLTDTQYF	TRBV20-1	TRBJ2-3	-	-
TGTGCCAGCAGCTTTTCGGCGTCAGGGGGCGCGAACACCGGGGAGCTGTTTTTT	CASSFSASGGANTGELFF	TRBV7-8	TRBJ2-2	TRBD1	many
TGCAGCGTTGCCGTAGGTTTCGGGGGTAACACTGAAGCTTTCTTT	CSVAVGFGGNTEAFF	TRBV29-1	TRBJ1-1	-	many
TGTGCCAGCAGTTCAAATACAGGACTCCAAGAGACCCAGTACTTC	CASSSNTGLQETQYF	TRBV6-2/TRBV6-3	TRBJ2-5	-	few
TGTGCCAGCAGCGTAGAAAGGGAGACAGATACGCAGTATTTT	CASSVERETDTQYF	TRBV9	TRBJ2-3	-	-
TGTGCCAGCAGCCAAGATAGGGACAGGGAATACGAGCAGTACTTC	CASSQDRDREYEQYF	TRBV3-1	TRBJ2-7	TRBD1	few
TGTTTGGCCGGGGGCCCTAATACTGAAGCTTTCTTT	CLAGGPNTEAFF	TRBV6-1	TRBJ1-1	-	many
TGCAGTGCTTCAGGGGGCCTGGGGGGTGGAGAGACCCAGTACTTC	CSASGGLGGGETQYF	TRBV20-1	TRBJ2-5	TRBD1	once
TGTGCCAGCAGTTTATCGCCCGGGACGGTCCTTTACGAGCAGTACTTC	CASSLSPGTVLYEQYF	TRBV27	TRBJ2-7	-	many
TGCAGTGCCCTCAGTTCCTCTGGGGCCAACGTCCTGACTTTC	CSALSSSGANVLTF	TRBV20-1	TRBJ2-6	-	many
TGTGCCAGCAGTTTACCGCTGGGTGGGTCAGGAAACACCATATATTTT	CASSLPLGGSGNTIYF	TRBV28	TRBJ1-3	-	-
TGTGCCAGCTCGACTACCGGAGAAAACACCATATATTTT	CASSTTGENTIYF	TRBV27	TRBJ1-3	-	-
TGCAGCGCTCCTCTTAGAGAGGGCAACTATGGCTACACCTTC	CSAPLREGNYGYTF	TRBV29-1	TRBJ1-2	-	many
TGTGCCAGCAGTCGCCCGGGACTTTCCTCATTGAGCTCCTACAATGAGCAGTTCTTC	CASSRPGLSSLSSYNEQFF	TRBV12-3/TRBV12-4	TRBJ2-1	-	few
TGCGCCAGCAGCCAAACCGGGCTGGAGGTGGCTTTCTTT	CASSQTGLEVAFF	TRBV4-1	TRBJ1-1	-	once
TGTGCCAGCAGCTTAGGGATAGGCTCCGGTTCACCCCTCCACTTT	CASSLGIGSGSPLHF	TRBV7-8	TRBJ1-6	-	few
TGTGCCAGCAGCGCCCAGGTCGGGAGACGGAGGGAGACCCAGTACTTC	CASSAQVGRRRETQYF	TRBV7-9	TRBJ2-5	-	few
TGTGCCAGTAGGGAGGGGAGCAATTCACCCCTCCACTTT	CASREGSNSPLHF	TRBV19	TRBJ1-6	-	-
TGTGCCATCAGTGAGTCGAAGGTGAGCAATCAGCCCCAGCATTTT	CAISESKVSNQPQHF	TRBV10-3	TRBJ1-5	-	-
TGTGCCAGCTCACCACCGAGCGGGGACACTGAAGCTTTCTTT	CASSPPSGDTEAFF	TRBV18	TRBJ1-1	-	-
TGCGCCAGCAGCCAAGATGGGACGGGCTTGGATTCACCCCTCCACTTT	CASSQDGTGLDSPLHF	TRBV4-1	TRBJ1-6	-	many
TGCAGTGCTAGAGGCCGGGATACGCAGTATTTT	CSARGRDTQYF	TRBV20-1	TRBJ2-3	-	-
TGTGCCAGCAGCCCGATGGCGACCGTTAACACCGGGGAGCTGTTTTTT	CASSPMATVNTGELFF	TRBV7-3	TRBJ2-2	-	many
TGTGCCAGTAGTATAGTGACCCTAGCGGGAGGGCCGGAGACCCAGTACTTC	CASSIVTLAGGPETQYF	TRBV19	TRBJ2-5	TRBD2	-
TGTGCCAGCAGCCCAGGTTATAATTCACCCCTCCACTTT	CASSPGYNSPLHF	TRBV11-2	TRBJ1-6	-	many
TGTGCCAGCAGCCCGACAGGGGCGGTCAAAAACATTCAGTACTTC	CASSPTGAVKNIQYF	TRBV3-1	TRBJ2-4	TRBD1	-
TGCAGTGCCTCCCCCGACAGGTCTGGGGCCAACGTCCTGACTTTC	CSASPDRSGANVLTF	TRBV20-1	TRBJ2-6	-	few
TGTGCCAGCTTACCCGCAAAGGGGGTCTCTGGAAACACCATATATTTT	CASLPAKGVSGNTIYF	TRBV18	TRBJ1-3	-	-
TGTGCCAGCAGTTTAGTAGGAGGGAACATTGAAGCTTTCTTT	CASSLVGGNIEAFF	TRBV27	TRBJ1-1	-	-
TGTGCCATCGGAATGAACACTGAAGCTTTCTTT	CAIGMNTEAFF	TRBV2	TRBJ1-1	-	many
TGTGCCATCAGTGAGTCTCCCACGGGCGAGCAGTACTTC	CAISESPTGEQYF	TRBV10-3	TRBJ2-7	-	many
TGTGCCAGTAGTTCCGGGACAGGGGGCAGTTATGGCTACACCTTC	CASSSGTGGSYGYTF	TRBV19	TRBJ1-2	TRBD1	-
TGTGCCAGCTCACCCTCCAGGGAGTATGGGGCCAACGTCCTGACTTTC	CASSPSREYGANVLTF	TRBV18	TRBJ2-6	-	once
TGTGCCAGCAGTTTGCAGGGCCGCAGTGAAAAACTGTTTTTT	CASSLQGRSEKLFF	TRBV12-3/TRBV12-4	TRBJ1-4	-	many
TGCGCCAGCAGCCAAGCCCAAGCGGGCGGCAATCAGCCCCAGCATTTT	CASSQAQAGGNQPQHF	TRBV4-1	TRBJ1-5	-	few